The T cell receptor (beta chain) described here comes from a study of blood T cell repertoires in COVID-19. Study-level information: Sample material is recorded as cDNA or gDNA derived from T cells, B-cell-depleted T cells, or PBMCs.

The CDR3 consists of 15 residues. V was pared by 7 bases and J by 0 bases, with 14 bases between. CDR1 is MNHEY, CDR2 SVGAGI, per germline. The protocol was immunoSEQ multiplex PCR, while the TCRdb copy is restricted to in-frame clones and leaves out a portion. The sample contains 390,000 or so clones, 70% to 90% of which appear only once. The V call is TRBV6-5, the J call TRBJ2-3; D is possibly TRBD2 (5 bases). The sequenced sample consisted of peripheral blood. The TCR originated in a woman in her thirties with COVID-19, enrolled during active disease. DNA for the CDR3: TGTGCCAGCAAGGTGGCGGGTTCCAGCACAGATACGCAGTATTTT. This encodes CASKVAGSSTDTQYF.